This TCR beta chain was documented in a study of blood T cell repertoires in COVID-19. Study details: COVID-19 samples collected from the United States, Italy and Spain covered acute and convalescent phases. From T cells, B-cell-depleted T cells, or PBMCs came the material, which was cDNA or gDNA.

Original methodology: Estimates of nucleated cell counts were drawn from the amplification of reference gene primers. This table comes from immunoSEQ multiplex PCR, and its TCRdb copy is limited to in-frame clones, with some not included. V, J and clone size reflect that table, while D and trimming were determined from the DNA. The table includes more than 140,000 clones, about 86% detected once. This CDR3 comprises 14 residues. From germline, CDR1 is WSHSY and CDR2 SAAADI. V lost 4 bases to trimming and J lost 4 bases, with 10 bases between them. This TCR came from a woman in her sixties with acute or convalescent COVID-19. The rearrangement links TRBV10-2 to TRBJ2-2; no firm D call. Specimen: peripheral blood. The CDR3 DNA reads TGCGCCAGCAGTGTTGGCAGTTTCACCGGGGAGCTGTTTTTT. It yields the protein CASSVGSFTGELFF.